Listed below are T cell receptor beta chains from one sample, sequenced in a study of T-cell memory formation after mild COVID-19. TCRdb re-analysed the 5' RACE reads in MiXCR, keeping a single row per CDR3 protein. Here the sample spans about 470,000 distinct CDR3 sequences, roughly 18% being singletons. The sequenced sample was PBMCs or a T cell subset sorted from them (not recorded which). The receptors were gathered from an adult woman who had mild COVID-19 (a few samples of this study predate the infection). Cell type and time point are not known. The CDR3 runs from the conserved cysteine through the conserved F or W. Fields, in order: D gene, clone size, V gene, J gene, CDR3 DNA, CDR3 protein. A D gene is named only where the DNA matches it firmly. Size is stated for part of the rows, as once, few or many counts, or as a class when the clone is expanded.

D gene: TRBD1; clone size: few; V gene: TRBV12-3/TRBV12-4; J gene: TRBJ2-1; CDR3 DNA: TGTGCCAGCAGTTCTTTCGACAGGGAAGGTAACAATGAGCAGTTCTTC; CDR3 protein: CASSSFDREGNNEQFF
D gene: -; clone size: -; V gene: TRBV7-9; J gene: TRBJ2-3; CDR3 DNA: TGTGCCAGCAGCACGGGGGTGGATACGCAGTATTTT; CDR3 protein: CASSTGVDTQYF
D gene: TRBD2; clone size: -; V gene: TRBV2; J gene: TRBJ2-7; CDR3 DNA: TGTGCCAGCAGGTGGACTAGCGGGGGGGAATACGAGCAGTACTTC; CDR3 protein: CASRWTSGGEYEQYF
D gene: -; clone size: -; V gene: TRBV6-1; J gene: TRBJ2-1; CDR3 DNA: TGTGCCAGCACCGTCATCCCCCCTGAGCAGTTCTTC; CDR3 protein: CASTVIPPEQFF
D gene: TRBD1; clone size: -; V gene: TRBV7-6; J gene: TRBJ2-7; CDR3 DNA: TGTGCCAGCAGCAAAACGACAGGGCCTGGAACCTACGAGCAGTACTTC; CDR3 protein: CASSKTTGPGTYEQYF
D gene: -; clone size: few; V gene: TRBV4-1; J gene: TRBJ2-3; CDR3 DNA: TGCGCCAGCAGCCAACCCTCCACAGATACGCAGTATTTT; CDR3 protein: CASSQPSTDTQYF
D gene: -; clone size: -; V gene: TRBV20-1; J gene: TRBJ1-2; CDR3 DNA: TGCAGTGCGGGGGACGGCGCGAGGAGAGGCTACACCTTC; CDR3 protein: CSAGDGARRGYTF
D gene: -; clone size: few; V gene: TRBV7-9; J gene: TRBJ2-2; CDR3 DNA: TGTGCCAGCATCCTGTGGGGGAGAGGCGGGGAGCTGTTTTTT; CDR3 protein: CASILWGRGGELFF
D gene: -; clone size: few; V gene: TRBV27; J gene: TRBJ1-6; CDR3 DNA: TGTGCCAGCAGTTTAGGGGAACTGGGGCCGTATAATTCACCCCTCCACTTT; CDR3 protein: CASSLGELGPYNSPLHF
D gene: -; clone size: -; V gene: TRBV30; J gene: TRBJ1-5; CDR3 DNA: TGTGCCTGGAGTTCGATGGGGGGAGGTCAGCCCCAGCATTTT; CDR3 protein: CAWSSMGGGQPQHF
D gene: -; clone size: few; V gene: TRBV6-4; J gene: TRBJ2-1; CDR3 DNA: TGTGCCAGCGAAATAGATAGCTCCTACAATGAGCAGTTCTTC; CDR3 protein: CASEIDSSYNEQFF
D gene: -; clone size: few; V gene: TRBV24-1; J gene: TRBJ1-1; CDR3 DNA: TGTGCCACCAGTGGGGGGCGGGGTGAAGCTTTCTTT; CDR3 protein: CATSGGRGEAFF
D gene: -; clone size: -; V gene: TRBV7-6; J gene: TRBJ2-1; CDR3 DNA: TGTGCCAGCAGCGAGGACGGGTCCCCGGCCATCAATGAGCAGTTCTTC; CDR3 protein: CASSEDGSPAINEQFF
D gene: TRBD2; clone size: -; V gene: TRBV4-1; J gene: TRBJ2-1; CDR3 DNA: TGCGCCAGCAGCCAAGACCCTAGCGGGGGCCTTAGGAATGAGCAGTTCTTC; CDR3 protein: CASSQDPSGGLRNEQFF
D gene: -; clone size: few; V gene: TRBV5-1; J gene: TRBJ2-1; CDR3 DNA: TGCGCCAGCAGCAACCGGGCCGAAAGAGGGAATGAGCAGTTCTTC; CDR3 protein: CASSNRAERGNEQFF
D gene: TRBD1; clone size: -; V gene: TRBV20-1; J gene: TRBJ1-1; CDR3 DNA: TGCAGTGCCAGAGCACGAACAGGGGGCACTGAAGCTTTCTTT; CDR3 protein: CSARARTGGTEAFF
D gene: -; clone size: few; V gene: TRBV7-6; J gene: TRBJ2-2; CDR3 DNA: TGTGCCAGCAGCCAGGTTATAGGGGCGGCTACCGGGGAGCTGTTTTTT; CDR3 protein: CASSQVIGAATGELFF
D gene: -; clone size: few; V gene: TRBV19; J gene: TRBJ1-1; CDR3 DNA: TGTGCCAGTAGTATAGTGAGTGAAGCTTTCTTT; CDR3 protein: CASSIVSEAFF
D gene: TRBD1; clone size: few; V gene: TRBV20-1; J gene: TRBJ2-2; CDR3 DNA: TGCAGTGCTAGTCCGGGACAGGGAAGAACCGGGGAGCTGTTTTTT; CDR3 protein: CSASPGQGRTGELFF
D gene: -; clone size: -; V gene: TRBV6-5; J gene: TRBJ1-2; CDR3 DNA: TGTGCCAGCAAAATGGGTCAGGGCGCGGGTGGCTACACCTTC; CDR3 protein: CASKMGQGAGGYTF
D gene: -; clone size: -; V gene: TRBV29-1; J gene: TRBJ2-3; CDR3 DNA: TGCAGCGTTGGTGAGACAGGAGGGGGAGGCACAGATACGCAGTATTTT; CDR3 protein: CSVGETGGGGTDTQYF
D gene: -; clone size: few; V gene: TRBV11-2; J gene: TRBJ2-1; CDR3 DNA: TGTGCCAGCAGCTTCGTGACGGTCCAGGCGGTGAGCTCCTACAATGAGCAGTTCTTC; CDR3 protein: CASSFVTVQAVSSYNEQFF
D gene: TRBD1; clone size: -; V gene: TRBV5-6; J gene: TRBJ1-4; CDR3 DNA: TGTGCCAGCACGTTGGGACAGGAAGAAAAACTGTTTTTT; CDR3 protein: CASTLGQEEKLFF
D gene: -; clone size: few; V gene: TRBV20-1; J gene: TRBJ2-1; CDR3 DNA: TGCAGTGCTAGAGATGGTCAGGCGGGATACAATGAGCAGTTCTTC; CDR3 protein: CSARDGQAGYNEQFF
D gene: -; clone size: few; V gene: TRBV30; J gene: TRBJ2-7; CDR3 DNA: TGTGCCTGGAGTGTACTCTCCTACGAGCAGTACTTC; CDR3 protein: CAWSVLSYEQYF
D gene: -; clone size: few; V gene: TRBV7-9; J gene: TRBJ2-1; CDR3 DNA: TGTGCCAGCTCCTCGACCGGGACAGAGCAGTTCTTC; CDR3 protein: CASSSTGTEQFF